A single T cell receptor beta chain is shown here with its context. TCRdb analysed the RT-PCR reads with MiXCR anew, one entry per CDR3 protein. The sample holds about 960,000 distinct CDR3 sequences; around 17% are singletons and the top ten take 5.5% to 6.5%. This sample was taken from a study of patients and donors after allogeneic stem cell transplantation. V lost 0 bases and J lost 0, with 9 bases in between. This CDR3 spans 15 amino acids. Germline CDR1 reads DFQATT; CDR2 reads SNEGSKA (reference sequence). The chain is built from TRBV20-1 and TRBJ1-5; D ambiguous. The source of this sequence is a human donor who was either an allogeneic HSCT recipient or a stem cell or donor lymphocyte infusion donor (not recorded which). It is not recorded whose cells these are; they may come from a transplant donor. The source material was blood, either unsorted or a sorted T cell fraction (not recorded which). The CDR3 protein is CSARDPRYSNQPQHF. In DNA, the CDR3 is TGCAGTGCTAGAGATCCGCGGTATAGCAATCAGCCCCAGCATTTT.